Sequencing of this TCR beta chain was carried out in a study of blood T cell repertoires in COVID-19. Study details: COVID-19 samples from acute and convalescent phases originated in the United States, Italy and Spain. Sample material is recorded as cDNA or gDNA derived from T cells, B-cell-depleted T cells, or PBMCs.

As originally analysed: Amplification from reference gene primers served as the basis for estimated nucleated cell counts. Generated by immunoSEQ multiplex PCR, the TCRdb table keeps only in-frame clones and is missing some. The V and J calls and the clone size are those of that table, but D and trimming were determined from the DNA. Here the sample spans 210,000 or so clones, around 80% being singletons. The V gene lost 6 bases and the J gene lost 4 bases, with 9 bases spanning the gap. The germline gives CDR1 SNHLY, CDR2 FYNNEI. The CDR3 consists of 12 residues. The specimen was peripheral blood. The J gene is TRBJ1-2, the V gene TRBV2, with D perhaps matching TRBD1 (5 bases). The sequence was collected from a woman aged 80 or older with active or convalescent COVID-19. CDR3 DNA: TGTGCCAGCAGGGACGGGGGCTATGGCTACACCTTC. It is translated as CASRDGGYGYTF.